The T cell receptor beta chain described here comes from a study of T cell clonotyping in hematopoietic cell transplantation. On the study more broadly: Recipient samples before transplant were obtained post-cytoreduction.

Some clones are missing from TCRdb's copy, which holds only in-frame ones; the method was immunoSEQ multiplex PCR. The sample includes 25,000 to 30,000 clones, about 92% seen only once; the top ten take approximately 2.1%. General observations from the study: Broader posttransplant TCR repertoire diversity was predicted by graft donor and pretransplant recipient Inverse Simpson Index values. Recipient TCR diversity dropped after transplant; expanded clonotypes rose from day 30 to 180.

Between the trimmed V and J ends, which lost 5 bases and 6 bases, there was a span of 17 bases. This CDR3 has 15 residues. CDR1 is SGHRS and CDR2 is YFSETQ in the germline V gene. A single count supports this clone. Its antigen is as yet unknown. Noted time point: recipient sample about 28 days before transplant, after cytoreduction. The rearrangement uses TRBV5-1 and TRBJ1-4; tentative D call: TRBD1 (5 bases). Sequencing used peripheral blood mononuclear cells, obtained before stem cell transplant. This clonotype was sampled from a man in his fifties or sixties with acute myeloid leukemia. Some clones in this sample may be carry-over from other donors' samples. The CDR3 DNA reads TGCGCCAGCAGTGTGACCTCCGGGACCGATGAAAAACTGTTTTTT. This sequence encodes CASSVTSGTDEKLFF.